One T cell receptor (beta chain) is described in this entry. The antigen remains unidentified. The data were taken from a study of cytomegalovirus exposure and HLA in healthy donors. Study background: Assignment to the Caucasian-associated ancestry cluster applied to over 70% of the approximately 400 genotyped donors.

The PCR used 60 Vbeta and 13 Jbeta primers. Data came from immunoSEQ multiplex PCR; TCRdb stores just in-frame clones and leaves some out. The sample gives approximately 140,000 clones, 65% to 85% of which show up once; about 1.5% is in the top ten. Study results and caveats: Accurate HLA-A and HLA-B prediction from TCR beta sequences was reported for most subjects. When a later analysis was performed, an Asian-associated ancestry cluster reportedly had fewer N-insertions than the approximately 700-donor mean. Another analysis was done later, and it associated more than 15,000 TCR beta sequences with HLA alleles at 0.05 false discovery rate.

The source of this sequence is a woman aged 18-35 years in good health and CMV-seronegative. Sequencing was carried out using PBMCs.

CDR3 bases: TGTGCCAGCAGCCCGCGGGACTACAACTTTGAGCAGTTCTTC. Its translation is CASSPRDYNFEQFF. This sequence joins TRBV7-8 and TRBJ2-1; TRBD2 matches 7 bases. The germline gives CDR1 SGHVS, CDR2 FQNEAQ. The CDR3 consists of 14 residues. Losses at the gene ends were 5 bases for V and 9 bases for J; bases not matched to a gene: 10. The full variable domain, rest sourced from reference TRBV7-8 and TRBJ2-1, is GAGVSQSPRYKVAKRGQDVALRCDPISGHVSLFWYQQALGQGPEFLTYFQNEAQLDKSGLPSDRFFAERPEGSVSTLKIQRTQQEDSAVYLCASSPRDYNFEQFFGPGTRLTVL.